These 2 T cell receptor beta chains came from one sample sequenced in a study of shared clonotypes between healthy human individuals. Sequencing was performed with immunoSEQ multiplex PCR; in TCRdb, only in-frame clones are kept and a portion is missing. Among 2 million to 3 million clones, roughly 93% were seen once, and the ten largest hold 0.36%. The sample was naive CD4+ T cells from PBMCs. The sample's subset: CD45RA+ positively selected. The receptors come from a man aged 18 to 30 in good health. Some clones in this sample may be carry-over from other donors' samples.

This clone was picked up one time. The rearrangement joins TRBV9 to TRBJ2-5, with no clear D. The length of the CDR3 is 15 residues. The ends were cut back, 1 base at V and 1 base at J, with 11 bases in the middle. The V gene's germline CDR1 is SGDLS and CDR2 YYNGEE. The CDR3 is CASSVYPEFQETQYF. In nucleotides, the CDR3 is TGTGCCAGCAGCGTATACCCGGAATTCCAAGAGACCCAGTACTTC.

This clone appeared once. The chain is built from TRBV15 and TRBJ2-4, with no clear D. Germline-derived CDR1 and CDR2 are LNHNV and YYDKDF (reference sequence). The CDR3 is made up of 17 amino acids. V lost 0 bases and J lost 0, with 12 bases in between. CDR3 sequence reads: CATSRDRIGVAKNIQYF. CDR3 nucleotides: TGTGCCACCAGCAGAGATAGGATTGGGGTAGCCAAAAACATTCAGTACTTC.